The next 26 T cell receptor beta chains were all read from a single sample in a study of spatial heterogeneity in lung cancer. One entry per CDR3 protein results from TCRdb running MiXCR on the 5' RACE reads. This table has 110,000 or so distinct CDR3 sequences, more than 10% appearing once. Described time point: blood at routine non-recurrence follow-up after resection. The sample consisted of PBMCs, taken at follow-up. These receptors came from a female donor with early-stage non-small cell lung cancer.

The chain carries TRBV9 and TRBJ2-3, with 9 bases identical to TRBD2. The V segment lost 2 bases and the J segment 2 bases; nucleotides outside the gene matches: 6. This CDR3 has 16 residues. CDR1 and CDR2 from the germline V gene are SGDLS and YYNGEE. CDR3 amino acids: CASSVDSGGFTDTQYF. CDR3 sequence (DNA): TGTGCCAGCAGCGTTGACAGCGGGGGGTTCACAGATACGCAGTATTTT. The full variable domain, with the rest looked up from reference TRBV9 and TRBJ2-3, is DSGVTQTPKHLITATGQRVTLRCSPRSGDLSVYWYQQSLDQGLQFLIQYYNGEERAKGNILERFSAQQFPDLHSELNLSSLELGDSALYFCASSVDSGGFTDTQYFGPGTRLTVL.

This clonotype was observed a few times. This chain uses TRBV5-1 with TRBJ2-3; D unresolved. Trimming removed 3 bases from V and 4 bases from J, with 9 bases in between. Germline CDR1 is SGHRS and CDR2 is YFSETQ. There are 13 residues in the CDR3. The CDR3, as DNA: TGCGCCAGCAGCTCCGGCGGCGCAGATACGCAGTATTTT. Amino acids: CASSSGGADTQYF.

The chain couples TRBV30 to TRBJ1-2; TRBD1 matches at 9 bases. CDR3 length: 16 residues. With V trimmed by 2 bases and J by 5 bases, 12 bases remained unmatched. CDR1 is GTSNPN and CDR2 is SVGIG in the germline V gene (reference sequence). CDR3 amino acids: CAWSRTGERLGYGYTF. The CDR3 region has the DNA TGTGCCTGGAGTAGGACAGGGGAAAGGCTGGGTTATGGCTACACCTTC.

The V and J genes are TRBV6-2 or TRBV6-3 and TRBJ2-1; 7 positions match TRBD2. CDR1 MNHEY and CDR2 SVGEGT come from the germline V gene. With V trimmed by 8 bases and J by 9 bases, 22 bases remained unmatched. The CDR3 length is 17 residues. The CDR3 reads CASPSIPPGGISGEQFF. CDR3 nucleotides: TGTGCCAGCCCCTCCATCCCCCCGGGAGGTATTTCCGGTGAGCAGTTCTTC.

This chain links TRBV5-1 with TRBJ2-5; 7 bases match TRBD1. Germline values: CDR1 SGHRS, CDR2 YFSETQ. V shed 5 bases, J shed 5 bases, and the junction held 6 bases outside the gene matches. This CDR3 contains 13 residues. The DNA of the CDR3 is TGCGCCAGCAGTGGACAGGTGCGGGAGACCCAGTACTTC. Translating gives CASSGQVRETQYF.

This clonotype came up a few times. The CDR3 sequence: CATSSGLAGSTDTQYF. CDR3 in DNA: TGTGCCACCAGCTCCGGACTAGCGGGAAGCACAGATACGCAGTATTTT. V usage is TRBV24-1 and J usage is TRBJ2-3, with 12 positions matching TRBD2. The ends lost 7 bases at V and 0 bases at J; junction bases unmatched: 4. CDR1 and CDR2 from the germline V gene are KGHDR and SFDVKD. The CDR3 runs 16 residues.

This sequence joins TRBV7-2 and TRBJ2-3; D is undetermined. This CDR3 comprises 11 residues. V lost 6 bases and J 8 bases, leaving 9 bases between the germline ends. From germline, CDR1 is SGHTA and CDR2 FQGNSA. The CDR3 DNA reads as TGTGCCAGCAGTATAGCCACTACGCAGTATTTT. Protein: CASSIATTQYF.

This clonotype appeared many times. The CDR3 bases are TGTGCCAGCAGCCCCAGGATAAACACTGAAGCTTTCTTT. It encodes CASSPRINTEAFF. This sequence joins TRBV13 and TRBJ1-1, with D hard to call. V lost 5 bases and J 2 bases, leaving 9 bases between the germline ends. CDR1 and CDR2 from the germline V gene are PRHDT and FYEKMQ (reference sequence). The length of the CDR3 is 13 residues.

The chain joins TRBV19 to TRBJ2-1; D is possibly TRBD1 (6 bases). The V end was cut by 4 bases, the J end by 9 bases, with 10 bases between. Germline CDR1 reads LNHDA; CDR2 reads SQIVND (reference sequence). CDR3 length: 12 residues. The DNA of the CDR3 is TGTGCCAGTAGTACGAAACAGGGTGAGCAGTTCTTC. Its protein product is CASSTKQGEQFF.

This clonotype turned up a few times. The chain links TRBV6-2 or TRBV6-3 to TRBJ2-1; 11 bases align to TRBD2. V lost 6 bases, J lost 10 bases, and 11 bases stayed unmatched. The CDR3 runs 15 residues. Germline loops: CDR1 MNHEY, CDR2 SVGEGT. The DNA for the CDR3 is TGTGCCAGCAGACGCCTACTAGCGGGAGAACAGGAGCAGTTCTTC. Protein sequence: CASRRLLAGEQEQFF.

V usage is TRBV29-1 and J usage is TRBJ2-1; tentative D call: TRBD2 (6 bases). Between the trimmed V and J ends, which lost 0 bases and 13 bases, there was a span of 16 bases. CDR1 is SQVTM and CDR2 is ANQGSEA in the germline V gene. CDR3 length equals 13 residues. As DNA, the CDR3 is TGCAGCGTTGAAGATCCCCTAACTAGCCGTCAGTTCTTC. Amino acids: CSVEDPLTSRQFF.

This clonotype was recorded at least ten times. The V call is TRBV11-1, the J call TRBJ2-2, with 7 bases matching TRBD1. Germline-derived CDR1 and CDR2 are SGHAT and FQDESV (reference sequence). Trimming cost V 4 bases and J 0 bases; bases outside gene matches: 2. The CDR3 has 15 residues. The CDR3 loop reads CASSSGTANTGELFF. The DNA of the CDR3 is TGTGCCAGCAGCTCCGGGACAGCGAACACCGGGGAGCTGTTTTTT.

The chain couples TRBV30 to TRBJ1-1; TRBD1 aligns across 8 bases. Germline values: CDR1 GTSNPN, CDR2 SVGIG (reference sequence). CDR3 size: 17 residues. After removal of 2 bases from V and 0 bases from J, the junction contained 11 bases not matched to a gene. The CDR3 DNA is TGTGCCTGGAGTCTGGGACAGGTACCTAACTTGAACACTGAAGCTTTCTTT. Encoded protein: CAWSLGQVPNLNTEAFF.

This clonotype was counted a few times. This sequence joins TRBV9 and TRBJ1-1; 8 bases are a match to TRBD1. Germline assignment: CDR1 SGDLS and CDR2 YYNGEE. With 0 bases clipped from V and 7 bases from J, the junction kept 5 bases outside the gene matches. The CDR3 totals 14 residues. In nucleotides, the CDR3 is TGTGCCAGCAGCGTAGCTTCACAGGGGGGTGAAGCTTTCTTT. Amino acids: CASSVASQGGEAFF.

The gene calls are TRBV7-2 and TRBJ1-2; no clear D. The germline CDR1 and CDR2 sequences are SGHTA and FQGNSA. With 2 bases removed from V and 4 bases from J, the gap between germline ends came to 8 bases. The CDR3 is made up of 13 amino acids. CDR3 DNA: TGTGCCAGCAGCTTACTTCCTTCCTATGGCTACACCTTC. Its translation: CASSLLPSYGYTF.

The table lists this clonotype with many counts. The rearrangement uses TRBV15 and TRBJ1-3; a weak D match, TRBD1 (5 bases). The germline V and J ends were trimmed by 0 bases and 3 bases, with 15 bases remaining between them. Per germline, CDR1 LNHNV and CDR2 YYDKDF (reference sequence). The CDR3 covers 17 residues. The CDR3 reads CATSRDPRQGLGNTIYF. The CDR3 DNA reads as TGTGCCACCAGCAGAGATCCAAGGCAGGGCCTTGGAAACACCATATATTTT.

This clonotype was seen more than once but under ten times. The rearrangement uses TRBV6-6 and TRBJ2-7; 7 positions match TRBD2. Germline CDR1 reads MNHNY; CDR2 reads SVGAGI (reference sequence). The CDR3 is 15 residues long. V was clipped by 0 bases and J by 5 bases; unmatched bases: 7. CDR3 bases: TGTGCCAGCAGTTACTCGCGGGAGCGGGCTGACGAGCAGTACTTC. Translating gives CASSYSRERADEQYF.

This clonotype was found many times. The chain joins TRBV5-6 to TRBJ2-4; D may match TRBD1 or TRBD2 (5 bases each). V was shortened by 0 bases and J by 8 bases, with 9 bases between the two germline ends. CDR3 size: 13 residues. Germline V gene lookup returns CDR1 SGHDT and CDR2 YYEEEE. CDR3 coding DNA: TGTGCCAGCAGCTTGGACGGGACGGACATTCAGTACTTC. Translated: CASSLDGTDIQYF.

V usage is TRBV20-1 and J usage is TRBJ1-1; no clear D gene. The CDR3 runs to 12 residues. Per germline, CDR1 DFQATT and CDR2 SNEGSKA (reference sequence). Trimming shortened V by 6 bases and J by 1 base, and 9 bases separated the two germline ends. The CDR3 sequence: CSAQHENTEAFF. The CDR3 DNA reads TGCAGTGCGCAGCATGAGAACACTGAAGCTTTCTTT.

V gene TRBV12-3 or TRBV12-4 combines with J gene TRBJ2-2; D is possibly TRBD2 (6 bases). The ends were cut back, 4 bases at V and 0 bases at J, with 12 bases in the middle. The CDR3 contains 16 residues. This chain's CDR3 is CASSWLAPPNTGELFF. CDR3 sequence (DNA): TGTGCCAGCAGTTGGCTAGCGCCACCGAACACCGGGGAGCTGTTTTTT.

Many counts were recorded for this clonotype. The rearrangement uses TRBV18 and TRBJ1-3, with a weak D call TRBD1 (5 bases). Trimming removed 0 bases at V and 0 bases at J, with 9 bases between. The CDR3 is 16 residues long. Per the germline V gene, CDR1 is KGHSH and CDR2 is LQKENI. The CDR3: CASSPPGLYSGNTIYF. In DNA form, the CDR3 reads TGTGCCAGCTCACCACCGGGACTGTACTCTGGAAACACCATATATTTT.

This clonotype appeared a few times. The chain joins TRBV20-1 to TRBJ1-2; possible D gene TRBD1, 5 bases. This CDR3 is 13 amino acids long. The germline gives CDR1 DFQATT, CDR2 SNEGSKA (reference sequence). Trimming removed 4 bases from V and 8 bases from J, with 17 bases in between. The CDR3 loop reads CSANPRGPKGYTF. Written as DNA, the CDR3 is TGCAGTGCTAACCCCCGGGGACCGAAAGGCTACACCTTC.

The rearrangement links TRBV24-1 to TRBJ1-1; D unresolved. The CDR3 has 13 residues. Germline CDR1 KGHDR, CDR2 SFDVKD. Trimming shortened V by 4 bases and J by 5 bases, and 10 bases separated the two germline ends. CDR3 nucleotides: TGTGCCACCAGTGACGCCCTTGGGACTGAAGCTTTCTTT. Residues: CATSDALGTEAFF.

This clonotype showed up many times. The CDR3 nucleotides are TGTGCCACCAGCAGATCCATACAGGGGGGCCCGGGCTCCTACAATGAGCAGTTCTTC. This gives the protein CATSRSIQGGPGSYNEQFF. The rearrangement uses TRBV15 and TRBJ2-1; TRBD1 agrees at 8 bases. With 2 bases clipped from V and 0 bases from J, the junction kept 12 bases outside the gene matches. This CDR3 has 19 amino acids. The germline V gene has CDR1 LNHNV and CDR2 YYDKDF (reference sequence).

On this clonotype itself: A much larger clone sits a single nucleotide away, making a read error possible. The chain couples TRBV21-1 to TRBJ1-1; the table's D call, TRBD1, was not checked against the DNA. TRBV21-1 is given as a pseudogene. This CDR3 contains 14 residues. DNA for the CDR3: TGTGCCAGCCTACAGGGTAAAGTGAACACTGAACCTTTCTTT. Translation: CASLQGKVNTEPFF.

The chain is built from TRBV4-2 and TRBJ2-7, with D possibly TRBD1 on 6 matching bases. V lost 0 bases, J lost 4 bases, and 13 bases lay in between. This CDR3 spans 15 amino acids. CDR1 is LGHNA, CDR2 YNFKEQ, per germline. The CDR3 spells CASSQDMQGRYEQYF. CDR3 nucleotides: TGTGCCAGCAGCCAAGATATGCAGGGGCGGTACGAGCAGTACTTC.